The 23 T cell receptor beta chains in this list originate from one sample, sequenced in a study of pediatric ulcerative colitis. Method: immunoSEQ multiplex PCR; TCRdb's copy keeps in-frame clones and lacks some. Altogether fewer than 12,000 clones are present, roughly four fifths being singletons, with the ten largest covering approximately 3.6%. The rectum was sampled with one to two pinch biopsies at colonoscopy. The sample was gut tissue. These receptors all stem from a girl between 5 and 17 years old who was a control in a study of pediatric ulcerative colitis.

This sequence joins TRBV27 and TRBJ2-1; TRBD2 is a possible D gene (6 bases). The CDR3 runs to 15 residues. V was pared by 4 bases and J by 5 bases, with 15 bases between. CDR1 and CDR2 from the germline V gene are MNHEY and SMNVEV (reference sequence). The chain's CDR3 is CASSSLAGRHNEQFF. The CDR3 region has the DNA TGTGCCAGCAGTTCTCTCGCGGGAAGACACAATGAGCAGTTCTTC.

In DNA, the CDR3 is TGTGCCAGCAGTTACGGGGGATCCGGGGCCAACGTCCTGACTTTC. This encodes CASSYGGSGANVLTF. The V gene is TRBV6-5, the J gene TRBJ2-6; D may be TRBD1 or TRBD2 (5 bases each). There are 15 residues in the CDR3. V dropped 2 bases and J dropped 4 bases, with 9 bases sitting between them. Germline-derived CDR1 and CDR2 are MNHEY and SVGAGI.

The chain is built from TRBV9 and TRBJ1-5, with D possibly being TRBD1 (5 bases). This CDR3 is 14 amino acids long. Trimming took off 6 bases at V and 3 bases at J, with 13 bases between the two ends. Looked up from germline, CDR1 is SGDLS and CDR2 is YYNGEE. The CDR3 DNA reads TGTGCCAGCACCACAGGACGGTTCAATCAGCCCCAGCATTTT. This encodes CASTTGRFNQPQHF.

This clone was counted only a few times. V usage is TRBV28 and J usage is TRBJ1-3; D is perhaps TRBD1 (6 bases). This CDR3 is 14 amino acids long. Trimming left V 7 bases short and J 0 bases short, with 10 bases between. Germline CDR1 is MDHEN and CDR2 is SYDVKM. The chain's CDR3 is CASKQTGSGNTIYF. CDR3 bases: TGTGCCAGCAAGCAGACAGGCTCTGGAAACACCATATATTTT.

This chain connects TRBV27 to TRBJ2-6; D uncertain. The CDR3 totals 16 residues. The ends were cut back, 7 bases at V and 1 base at J, with 14 bases in the middle. The germline CDR1 and CDR2 sequences are MNHEY and SMNVEV (reference sequence). The CDR3 protein is CASKPGQRSGANVLTF. The CDR3 DNA reads TGTGCCAGCAAACCCGGGCAGCGATCTGGGGCCAACGTCCTGACTTTC.

The V gene is TRBV28, the J gene TRBJ1-2; possible D gene TRBD1, 6 bases. This CDR3 region has 15 residues. Trimming removed 5 bases at V and 4 bases at J, with 17 bases between. CDR1 and CDR2 (germline): MDHEN, SYDVKM. The CDR3 spells CASSPPTGPLYGYTF. CDR3 nucleotides: TGTGCCAGCAGTCCTCCGACAGGTCCACTCTATGGCTACACCTTC.

The CDR3 reads CASARAGDTDTQYF. For the CDR3, the DNA is TGTGCCAGCGCGCGAGCGGGAGACACAGATACGCAGTATTTT. This chain links TRBV6-5 with TRBJ2-3, with 8 bases lining up with TRBD2. CDR1 is MNHEY, CDR2 SVGAGI, per germline. The V and J ends lost 8 bases and 2 bases, in that order; junction bases with no gene match: 6. This CDR3 contains 14 residues.

The rearrangement links TRBV5-6 to TRBJ2-5, with D uncertain. The germline V gene encodes CDR1 SGHDT and CDR2 YYEEEE. V was shortened by 6 bases and J by 5 bases, with 8 bases between the two germline ends. The CDR3 is made up of 11 amino acids. CDR3 loop: CASTWMETQYF. The CDR3 bases are TGTGCCAGCACCTGGATGGAGACCCAGTACTTC.

This chain joins TRBV12-5 and TRBJ2-4; TRBD2 aligns across 11 bases. The CDR3 totals 17 residues. The V segment lost 1 base and the J segment 8 bases; nucleotides outside the gene matches: 10. Germline V gene data show CDR1 as LGHNT and CDR2 as FRNRAP. The CDR3 bases are TGTGCTAGTGGTTTGGGGGGACTAGCGGCCCCCAGGGACATTCAGTACTTC. Protein: CASGLGGLAAPRDIQYF.

V is TRBV6-5 and J is TRBJ1-5, with D maybe TRBD1 (5 bases). Germline CDR1 MNHEY, CDR2 SVGAGI. V gave up 6 bases and J gave up 9 bases, with 18 bases separating them. The CDR3 sequence is 14 residues long. The CDR3 nucleotides read TGTGCCAGCAGCTCGCAGAGGGGCGGGGTGCCCCAGCATTTT. The encoded protein is CASSSQRGGVPQHF.

This chain uses TRBV6-1 with TRBJ2-6, with D unclear. CDR1 MNHNS and CDR2 SASEGT come from the germline V gene. CDR3 length: 13 residues. The V end was cut by 10 bases, the J end by 2 bases, with 9 bases between. The CDR3 loop is CAIQNPGANVLTF. CDR3 nucleotides: TGTGCCATCCAGAACCCTGGGGCCAACGTCCTGACTTTC.

The CDR3 sequence is CASSTEGNYGYTF. In nucleotides, the CDR3 is TGTGCCAGCTCGACGGAGGGGAACTATGGCTACACCTTC. The genes are TRBV18 and TRBJ1-2, with a weak D call TRBD1 (5 bases). V lost 6 bases and J 2 bases, leaving 10 bases between the germline ends. The CDR3 is 13 amino acids. The germline V gene encodes CDR1 KGHSH and CDR2 LQKENI. Full variable domain (rest looked up from reference TRBV18 and TRBJ1-2): NAGVMQNPRHLVRRRGQEARLRCSPMKGHSHVYWYRQLPEEGLKFMVYLQKENIIDESGMPKERFSAEFPKEGPSILRIQQVVRGDSAAYFCASSTEGNYGYTFGSGTRLTVV.

V gene TRBV6-5 combines with J gene TRBJ2-6, with D unclear. V was clipped by 2 bases and J by 0 bases, with 5 bases between them. The germline gives CDR1 MNHEY, CDR2 SVGAGI. This CDR3 has 15 amino acids. The CDR3 sequence is CASSYTASGANVLTF. Written as DNA, the CDR3 is TGTGCCAGCAGTTACACGGCCTCTGGGGCCAACGTCCTGACTTTC.

The chain links TRBV18 to TRBJ1-3, with a possible D match to TRBD1 (5 bases). Germline V CDR1 and CDR2: KGHSH, LQKENI. The CDR3 runs to 14 residues. V was shortened by 4 bases and J by 1 base, with 8 bases between the two germline ends. DNA for the CDR3: TGTGCCAGCTCACTAGGGGTGTCTGGAAACACCATATATTTT. Amino acids: CASSLGVSGNTIYF. Using reference TRBV18 and TRBJ1-3 for the parts outside the CDR3, the full variable domain is NAGVMQNPRHLVRRRGQEARLRCSPMKGHSHVYWYRQLPEEGLKFMVYLQKENIIDESGMPKERFSAEFPKEGPSILRIQQVVRGDSAAYFCASSLGVSGNTIYFGEGSWLTVV.

The gene calls are TRBV6-6 and TRBJ1-4; D is uncertain. The CDR3 has 15 residues. V was clipped by 5 bases and J by 7 bases, with 17 bases between them. Germline loops: CDR1 MNHNY, CDR2 SVGAGI (reference sequence). The CDR3: CASSVRMVGREKLFF. The CDR3, as DNA: TGTGCCAGCAGTGTCCGGATGGTTGGGCGTGAAAAACTGTTTTTT.

This chain links TRBV5-6 with TRBJ2-2, with TRBD2 matching over 14 bases. This CDR3 has 17 amino acids. Looked up from germline, CDR1 is SGHDT and CDR2 is YYEEEE. Trimming took 4 bases from V and 5 from J; bases not matched to a gene: 7. The CDR3 here is CASSPGLAGAWTGELFF. The CDR3 DNA sequence: TGTGCCAGCAGCCCGGGACTAGCGGGAGCTTGGACCGGGGAGCTGTTTTTT.

The chain combines TRBV19 with TRBJ2-1, with TRBD2 matching over 14 bases. Germline V gives CDR1 LNHDA, CDR2 SQIVND (reference sequence). CDR3 length equals 17 residues. V was clipped by 1 base and J by 6 bases; unmatched bases: 5. CDR3 sequence (DNA): TGTGCCAGTAGTATAGGACTAGCGGGAGGGCCTGGCAATGAGCAGTTCTTC. Amino acid sequence: CASSIGLAGGPGNEQFF.

This clone was seen a single time. The chain is built from TRBV19 and TRBJ1-1; 7 positions match TRBD1. Trimming cost V 0 bases and J 4 bases; bases outside gene matches: 20. The CDR3 spans 20 residues. Germline V gene sequence: CDR1 LNHDA, CDR2 SQIVND (reference sequence). The CDR3 coding sequence is TGTGCCAGTAGTATAGAAGCCCGGACAGGTACGCAACGGAGGGGCACTGAAGCTTTCTTT. Amino acid sequence: CASSIEARTGTQRRGTEAFF. Based on the CDR3 plus reference TRBV19 and TRBJ1-1, the full variable domain is DGGITQSPKYLFRKEGQNVTLSCEQNLNHDAMYWYRQDPGQGLRLIYYSQIVNDFQKGDIAEGYSVSREKKESFPLTVTSAQKNPTAFYLCASSIEARTGTQRRGTEAFFGQGTRLTVV.

J is TRBJ2-3 and V is TRBV10-3; 8 bases agree with TRBD1. The germline gives CDR1 ENHRY, CDR2 SYGVKD. J was trimmed by 1 base and V by 0 bases; bases with no gene match: 3. The CDR3 runs to 16 residues. CDR3 protein: CAISESPGQGTDTQYF. Here the CDR3 DNA reads TGTGCCATCAGTGAGTCGCCGGGACAGGGCACAGATACGCAGTATTTT.

This rearrangement joins TRBV7-8 to TRBJ1-1, with TRBD1 matching 8 bases. V lost 6 bases and J lost 5; bases outside the gene matches: 5. Germline V lookup: CDR1 SGHVS, CDR2 FQNEAQ. The length of the CDR3 is 13 residues. The CDR3 DNA follows: TGTGCCAGCAGTTTACAGGGGGATACTGAAGCTTTCTTT. It yields the protein CASSLQGDTEAFF.

J is TRBJ2-1 and V is TRBV29-1; tentative D call: TRBD2 (6 bases). CDR3 length: 12 residues. The V gene's germline CDR1 is SQVTM and CDR2 ANQGSEA. The ends were cut back, 3 bases at V and 8 bases at J, with 11 bases in the middle. The CDR3 DNA reads TGCAGCGTTGACCGCGGAGGGGATGAGCAGTTCTTC. It is translated as CSVDRGGDEQFF.

This chain links TRBV7-2 with TRBJ2-7, with TRBD1 matching 9 bases. The CDR3 has 13 amino acids. CDR1 is SGHTA, CDR2 FQGNSA, per germline. J was trimmed by 2 bases and V by 5 bases; bases with no gene match: 1. CDR3 region: CASSRTGAYEQYF. As DNA, the CDR3 is TGTGCCAGCAGCAGGACAGGGGCCTACGAGCAGTACTTC.

The gene calls are TRBV7-2 and TRBJ2-5; D is perhaps TRBD1 or TRBD2 (5 bases each). V was cut by 0 bases and J by 1 base, with 9 bases left in between. Germline V gene sequence: CDR1 SGHTA, CDR2 FQGNSA. The CDR3 is made up of 15 amino acids. This chain's CDR3 is CASSLARDLQETQYF. In DNA, the CDR3 is TGTGCCAGCAGCTTAGCGAGGGACCTCCAAGAGACCCAGTACTTC.